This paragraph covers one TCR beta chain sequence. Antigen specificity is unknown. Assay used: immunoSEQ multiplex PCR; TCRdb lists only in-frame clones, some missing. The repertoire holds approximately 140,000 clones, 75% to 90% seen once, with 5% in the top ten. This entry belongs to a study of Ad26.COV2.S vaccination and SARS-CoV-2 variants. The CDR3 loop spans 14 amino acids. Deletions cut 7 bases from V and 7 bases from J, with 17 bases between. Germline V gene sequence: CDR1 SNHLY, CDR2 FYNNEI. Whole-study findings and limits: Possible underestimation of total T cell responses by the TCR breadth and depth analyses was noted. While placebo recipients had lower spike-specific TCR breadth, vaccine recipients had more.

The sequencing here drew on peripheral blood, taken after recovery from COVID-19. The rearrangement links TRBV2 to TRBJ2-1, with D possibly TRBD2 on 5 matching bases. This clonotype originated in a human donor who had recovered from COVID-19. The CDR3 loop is CASKGNGVANEQFF. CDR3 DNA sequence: TGTGCCAGCAAAGGTAACGGGGTTGCGAATGAGCAGTTCTTC.